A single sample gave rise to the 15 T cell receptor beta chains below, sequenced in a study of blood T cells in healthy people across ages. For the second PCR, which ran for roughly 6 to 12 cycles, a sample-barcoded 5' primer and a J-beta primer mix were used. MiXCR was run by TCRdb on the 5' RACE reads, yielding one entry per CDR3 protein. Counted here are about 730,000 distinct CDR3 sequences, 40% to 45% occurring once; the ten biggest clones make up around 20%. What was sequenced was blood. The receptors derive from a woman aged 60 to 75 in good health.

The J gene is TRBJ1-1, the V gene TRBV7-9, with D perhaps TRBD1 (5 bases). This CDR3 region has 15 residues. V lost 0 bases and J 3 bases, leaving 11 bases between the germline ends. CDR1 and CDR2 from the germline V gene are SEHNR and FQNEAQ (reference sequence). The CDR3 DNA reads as TGTGCCAGCAGCTTAGCGCAGGGCCCCGACACTGAAGCTTTCTTT. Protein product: CASSLAQGPDTEAFF. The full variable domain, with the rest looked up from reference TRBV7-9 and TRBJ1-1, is DTGVSQNPRHKITKRGQNVTFRCDPISEHNRLYWYRQTLGQGPEFLTYFQNEAQLEKSRLLSDRFSAERPKGSFSTLEIQRTEQGDSAMYLCASSLAQGPDTEAFFGQGTRLTVV.

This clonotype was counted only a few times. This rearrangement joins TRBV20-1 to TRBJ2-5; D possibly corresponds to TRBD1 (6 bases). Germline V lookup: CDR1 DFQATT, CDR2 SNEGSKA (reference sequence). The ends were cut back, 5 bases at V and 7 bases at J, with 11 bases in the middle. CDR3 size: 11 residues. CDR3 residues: CSAQTGRTQYF. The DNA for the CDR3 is TGCAGTGCTCAGACAGGAAGGACCCAGTACTTC.

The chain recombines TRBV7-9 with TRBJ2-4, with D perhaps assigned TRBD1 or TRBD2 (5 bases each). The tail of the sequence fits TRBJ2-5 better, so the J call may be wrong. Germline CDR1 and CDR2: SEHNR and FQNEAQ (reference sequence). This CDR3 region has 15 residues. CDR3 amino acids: CASSQRTWGQETQYF. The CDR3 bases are TGTGCCAGCAGCCAGAGGACCTGGGGGCAAGAGACCCAGTACTTC.

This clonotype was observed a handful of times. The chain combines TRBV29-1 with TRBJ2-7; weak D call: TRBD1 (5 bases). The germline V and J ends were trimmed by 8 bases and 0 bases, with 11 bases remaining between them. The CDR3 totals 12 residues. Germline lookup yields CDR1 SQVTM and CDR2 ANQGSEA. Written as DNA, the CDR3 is TGCAGCTCCATAGGGGACTCCTACGAGCAGTACTTC. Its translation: CSSIGDSYEQYF.

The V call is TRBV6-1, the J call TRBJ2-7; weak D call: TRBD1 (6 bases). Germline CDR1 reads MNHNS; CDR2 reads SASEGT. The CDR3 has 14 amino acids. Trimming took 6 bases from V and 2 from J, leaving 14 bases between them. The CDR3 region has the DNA TGTGCCAGCAGATACATGACAGGTCCCTACGAGCAGTACTTC. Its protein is CASRYMTGPYEQYF.

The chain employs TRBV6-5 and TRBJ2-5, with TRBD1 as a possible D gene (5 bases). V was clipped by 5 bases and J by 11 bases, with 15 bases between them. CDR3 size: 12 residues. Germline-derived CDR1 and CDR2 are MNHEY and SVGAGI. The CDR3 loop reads CASSRTDNEQYF. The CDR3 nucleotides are TGTGCCAGCAGTAGGACGGACAATGAGCAGTACTTC.

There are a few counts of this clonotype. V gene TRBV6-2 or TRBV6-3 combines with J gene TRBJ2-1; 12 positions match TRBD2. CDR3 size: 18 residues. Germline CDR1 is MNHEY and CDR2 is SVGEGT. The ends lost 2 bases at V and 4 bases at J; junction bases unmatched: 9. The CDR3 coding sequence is TGTGCCAGCAGTTACGATTCTAGCGGGGGGGCGAGATACAATGAGCAGTTCTTC. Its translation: CASSYDSSGGARYNEQFF.

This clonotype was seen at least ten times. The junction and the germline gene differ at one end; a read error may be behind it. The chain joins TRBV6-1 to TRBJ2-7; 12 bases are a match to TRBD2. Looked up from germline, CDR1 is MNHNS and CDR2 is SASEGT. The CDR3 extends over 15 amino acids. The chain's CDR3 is CASSGLAGLSHEQYF. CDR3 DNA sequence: TGTGCCAGCAGCGGACTAGCGGGACTCTCCCACGAGCAGTACTTC.

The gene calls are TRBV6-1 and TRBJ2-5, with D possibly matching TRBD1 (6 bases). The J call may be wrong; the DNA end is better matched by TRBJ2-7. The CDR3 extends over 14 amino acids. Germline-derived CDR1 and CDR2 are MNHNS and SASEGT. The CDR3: CASSDHREMDEQYF. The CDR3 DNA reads TGTGCCAGCAGTGACCACAGGGAAATGGACGAGCAGTACTTC.

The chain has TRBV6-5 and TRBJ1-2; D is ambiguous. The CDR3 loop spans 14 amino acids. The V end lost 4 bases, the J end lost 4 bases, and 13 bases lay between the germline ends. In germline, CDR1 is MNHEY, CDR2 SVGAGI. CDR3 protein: CASSFRGSSYGYTF. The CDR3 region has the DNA TGTGCCAGCAGTTTTCGAGGTAGTTCCTATGGCTACACCTTC.

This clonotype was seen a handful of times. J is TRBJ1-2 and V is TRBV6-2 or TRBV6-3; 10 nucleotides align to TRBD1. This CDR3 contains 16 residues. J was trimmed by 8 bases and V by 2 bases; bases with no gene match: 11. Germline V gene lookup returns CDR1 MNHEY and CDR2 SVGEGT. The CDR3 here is CASSYPRRQGARGYTF. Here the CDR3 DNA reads TGTGCCAGCAGTTACCCGCGCCGACAGGGGGCTCGGGGCTACACCTTC.

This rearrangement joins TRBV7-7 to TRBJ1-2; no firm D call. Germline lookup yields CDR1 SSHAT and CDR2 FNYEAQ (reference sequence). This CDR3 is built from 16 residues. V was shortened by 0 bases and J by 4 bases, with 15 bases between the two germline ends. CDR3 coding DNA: TGTGCCAGCAGCTTAGCACACGGGGTTGGTGCCTATGGCTACACCTTC. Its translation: CASSLAHGVGAYGYTF.

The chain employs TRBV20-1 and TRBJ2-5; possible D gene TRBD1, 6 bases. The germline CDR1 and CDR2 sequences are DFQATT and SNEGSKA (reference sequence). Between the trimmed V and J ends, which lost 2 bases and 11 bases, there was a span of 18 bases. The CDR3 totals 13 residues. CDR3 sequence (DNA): TGCAGTGCTAGATGGGCAGGGGTCAATGAGCAGTACTTC. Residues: CSARWAGVNEQYF.

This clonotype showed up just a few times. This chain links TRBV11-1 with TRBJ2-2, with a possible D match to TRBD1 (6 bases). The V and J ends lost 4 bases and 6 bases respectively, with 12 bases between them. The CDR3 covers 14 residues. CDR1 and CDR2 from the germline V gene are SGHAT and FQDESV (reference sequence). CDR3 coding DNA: TGTGCCAGCAGCTCTTGGGGGCGCCCCGGGGAGCTGTTTTTT. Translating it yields CASSSWGRPGELFF.

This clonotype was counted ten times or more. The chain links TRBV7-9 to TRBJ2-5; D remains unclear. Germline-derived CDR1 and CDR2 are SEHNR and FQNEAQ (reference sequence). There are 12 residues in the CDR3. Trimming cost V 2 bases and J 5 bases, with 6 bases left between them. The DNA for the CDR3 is TGTGCCAGCAGCTTATCGACGGAGACCCAGTACTTC. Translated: CASSLSTETQYF.